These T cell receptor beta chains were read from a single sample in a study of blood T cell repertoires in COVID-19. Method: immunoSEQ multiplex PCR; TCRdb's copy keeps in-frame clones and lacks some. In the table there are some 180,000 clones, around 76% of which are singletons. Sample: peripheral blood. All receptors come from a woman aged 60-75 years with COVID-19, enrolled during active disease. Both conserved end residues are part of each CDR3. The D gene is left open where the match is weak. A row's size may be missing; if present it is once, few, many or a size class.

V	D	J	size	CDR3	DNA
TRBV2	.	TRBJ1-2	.	CASSENGTPYGYTF	TGTGCCAGCAGTGAAAACGGGACACCATATGGCTACACCTTC
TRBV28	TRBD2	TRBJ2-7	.	CASSTRTSGSEQYF	TGTGCCAGCAGTACCCGGACTAGCGGAAGCGAGCAGTACTTC
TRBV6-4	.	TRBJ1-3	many	CASSEIRAGNTIYF	TGTGCCAGCAGTGAAATCAGGGCTGGAAACACCATATATTTT
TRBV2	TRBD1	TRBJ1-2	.	CASTGVGQSYGYTF	TGTGCCAGCACAGGGGTGGGACAGTCCTATGGCTACACCTTC
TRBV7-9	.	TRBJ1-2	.	CASSWTADGYTF	TGTGCCAGCAGCTGGACAGCGGATGGCTACACCTTC
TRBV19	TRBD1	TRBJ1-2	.	CASSIKDRANGYTF	TGTGCCAGTAGTATTAAGGACAGGGCGAATGGCTACACCTTC
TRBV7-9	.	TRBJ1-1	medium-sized	CASSLSGKLFTEAFF	TGTGCCAGCAGCTTATCAGGAAAACTCTTCACTGAAGCTTTCTTT
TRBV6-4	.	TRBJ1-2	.	CASSDEAGANYGYTF	TGTGCCAGCAGTGACGAGGCAGGGGCCAACTATGGCTACACCTTC
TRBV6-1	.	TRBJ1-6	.	CASSEWTRYNSPLHF	TGTGCCAGCAGTGAATGGACAAGGTATAATTCACCCCTCCACTTT
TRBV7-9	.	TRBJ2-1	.	CASSLDGRVQFF	TGTGCCAGCAGCTTAGATGGCAGGGTTCAGTTCTTC
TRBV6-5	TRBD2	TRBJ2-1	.	CASSYTGGNSNEQFF	TGTGCCAGCAGTTACACGGGGGGGAACAGCAATGAGCAGTTCTTC
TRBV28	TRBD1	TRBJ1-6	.	CASSVGQGLGNSPLHF	TGTGCCAGCAGTGTGGGACAGGGCTTGGGGAATTCACCCCTCCACTTT
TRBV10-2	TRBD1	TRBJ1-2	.	CASGQGVGYGYTF	TGCGCCAGCGGACAGGGGGTAGGCTATGGCTACACCTTC
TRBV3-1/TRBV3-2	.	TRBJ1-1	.	CASSHRDTGLTEAFF	TGTGCCAGCAGCCACAGGGACACTGGGCTCACTGAAGCTTTCTTT
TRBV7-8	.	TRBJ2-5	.	CASSFQAQETQYF	TGTGCCAGCAGCTTTCAGGCTCAAGAGACCCAGTACTTC
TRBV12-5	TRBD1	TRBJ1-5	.	CASGDRQGGQPQHF	TGTGCTAGTGGAGATAGACAGGGGGGCCAGCCCCAGCATTTT
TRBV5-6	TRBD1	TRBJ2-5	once	CASREQGAVETQYF	TGTGCCAGCAGGGAACAGGGGGCGGTAGAGACCCAGTACTTC
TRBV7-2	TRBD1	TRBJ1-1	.	CASSPHGQGARTEAFF	TGTGCCAGCAGCCCACATGGGCAGGGGGCGCGCACTGAAGCTTTCTTT
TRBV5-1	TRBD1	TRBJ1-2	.	CASSLGQGVGGYTF	TGCGCCAGCAGCTTGGGGCAGGGGGTCGGTGGCTACACCTTC
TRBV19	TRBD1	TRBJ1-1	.	CASKGTDMNTEAFF	TGTGCCAGCAAAGGGACAGACATGAACACTGAAGCTTTCTTT
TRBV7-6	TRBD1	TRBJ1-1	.	CASSPRQGAAIAEAFF	TGTGCCAGCAGCCCAAGACAGGGGGCGGCTATAGCTGAAGCTTTCTTT
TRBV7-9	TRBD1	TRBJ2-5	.	CASSLGSTGARAQYF	TGTGCCAGCAGCTTAGGATCGACAGGGGCTCGGGCCCAGTACTTC
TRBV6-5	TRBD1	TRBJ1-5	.	CASSRGGQGDQPQHF	TGTGCCAGCAGCCGCGGCGGACAGGGGGATCAGCCCCAGCATTTT
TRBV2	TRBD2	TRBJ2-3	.	CASRPSGGAGTDTQYF	TGTGCCAGCAGGCCTAGCGGGGGGGCCGGTACAGATACGCAGTATTTT
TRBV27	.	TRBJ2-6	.	CASTVSGANVLTF	TGTGCCAGCACTGTCTCTGGGGCCAACGTCCTGACTTTC
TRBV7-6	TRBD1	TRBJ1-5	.	CASSSGTGRNQPQHF	TGTGCCAGCAGCTCCGGGACAGGACGCAATCAGCCCCAGCATTTT
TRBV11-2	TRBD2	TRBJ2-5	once	CASSLGLAGGSQETQYF	TGTGCCAGCAGCTTAGGTTTAGCGGGGGGAAGCCAAGAGACCCAGTACTTC
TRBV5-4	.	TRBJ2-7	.	CASRGSLDRSSYEQYF	TGTGCCAGCAGGGGGAGTTTGGACCGAAGCTCCTACGAGCAGTACTTC